This TCR beta chain was sequenced during a study of regulatory T cells in long-lasting Graves disease. Arm-PCR of CDR3 regions and iRepertoire HTBI primers were used to build TCR beta libraries. TCRdb re-analysed the multiplex PCR reads in MiXCR, keeping a single row per CDR3 protein. The table records hundreds of thousands of distinct CDR3 sequences, roughly a sixth of them present only once. Time point in this sample: newly diagnosed GD, antithyroid drugs for less than 3 months. RNA isolated from PBMCs was used to make the TCR library. Trimming took off 2 bases at V and 1 base at J, with 5 bases between the two ends. Germline V gene lookup returns CDR1 LGHDT and CDR2 YNNKEL (reference sequence). The CDR3 covers 14 residues. The table lists this clonotype with many counts. These data were likewise used in another study, on T cells in Graves' hyperthyroidism and ophthalmopathy. As that study records: Most thyroid clonotypes expanded above 0.001 appeared in blood too.

The TCR sequence derives from a woman aged 35 to 60 with Graves disease. The V call is TRBV3-1, the J call TRBJ2-2; D is uncertain. The sequencing here drew on peripheral blood mononuclear cells (PBMCs), taken at new diagnosis, from a patient treated with antithyroid drugs. CDR3 DNA sequence: TGTGCCAGCAGCCAATTTGGGAACACCGGGGAGCTGTTTTTT. Protein product: CASSQFGNTGELFF.